The entry that follows covers one T cell receptor beta chain sequence. Antigen unknown. Libraries were prepared by immunoSEQ multiplex PCR; TCRdb keeps only in-frame clonotypes and omits some of them. The sample includes approximately 110,000 clones, around 90% of them seen just once. This entry comes from a study of identifying expanded T cells in peripheral blood. During the collection period, no donor immune events like infections were recorded. Study findings and constraints: Over about two and four weeks, about 15 and 19 clones changed, versus roughly 1.2 between replicates. Across healthy donors, higher total template counts meant significantly greater roughly two-week count variance.

What was sequenced was blood. This receptor was identified in a person between 18 and 75 years old in good health.

CDR3 region: CASSPRDYISNTIYF. The CDR3 DNA follows: TGTGCCAGCTCACCGAGGGACTACATTTCCAACACCATATATTTT. The V gene is TRBV18, the J gene TRBJ1-3, with D tentatively TRBD1 (5 bases). Germline CDR1 and CDR2: KGHSH and LQKENI. The CDR3 is 15 residues long. Trimming cost V 3 bases and J 7 bases, with 16 bases left between them. The whole variable domain, remainder taken from reference TRBV18 and TRBJ1-3, is NAGVMQNPRHLVRRRGQEARLRCSPMKGHSHVYWYRQLPEEGLKFMVYLQKENIIDESGMPKERFSAEFPKEGPSILRIQQVVRGDSAAYFCASSPRDYISNTIYFGEGSWLTVV.